This T cell receptor beta chain was captured by sequencing in a study of long-term antiretroviral therapy in people with HIV. Findings and caveats of the study: Increased diversity was seen after ART, yet it remained lower than in transplant donor controls. Collection of the blood, which took place between the mid-2000s and the late 2010s, possibly occurred under older ART regimens.

Investigators performed immunoSEQ version v3.0 at survey level. Each sample had sequencing targeting roughly 40,000-50,000 T-cell genomes. The data were produced by immunoSEQ multiplex PCR, yet TCRdb's version contains in-frame clones alone and is incomplete. The repertoire holds some 19,000 clones, with about 89% as singletons. About this clone itself: The antigen remains undetermined.

V gave up 10 bases and J gave up 1 base, with 13 bases separating them. This CDR3 is 13 amino acids long. CDR1 MNHNY and CDR2 SVGAGI come from the germline V gene (reference sequence). At minimum, one pre-ART and two post-ART PBMC samples were obtained from each donor. Sample: unsorted PBMCs, taken 0.5 years after starting antiretroviral therapy. This sequence joins TRBV6-6 and TRBJ1-1; D gene unclear. The sequence derives from a man in his forties or fifties with HIV. CDR3 in amino acids: CATIRGANTEAFF. CDR3 sequence (DNA): TGTGCCACCATTCGGGGTGCGAACACTGAAGCTTTCTTT.